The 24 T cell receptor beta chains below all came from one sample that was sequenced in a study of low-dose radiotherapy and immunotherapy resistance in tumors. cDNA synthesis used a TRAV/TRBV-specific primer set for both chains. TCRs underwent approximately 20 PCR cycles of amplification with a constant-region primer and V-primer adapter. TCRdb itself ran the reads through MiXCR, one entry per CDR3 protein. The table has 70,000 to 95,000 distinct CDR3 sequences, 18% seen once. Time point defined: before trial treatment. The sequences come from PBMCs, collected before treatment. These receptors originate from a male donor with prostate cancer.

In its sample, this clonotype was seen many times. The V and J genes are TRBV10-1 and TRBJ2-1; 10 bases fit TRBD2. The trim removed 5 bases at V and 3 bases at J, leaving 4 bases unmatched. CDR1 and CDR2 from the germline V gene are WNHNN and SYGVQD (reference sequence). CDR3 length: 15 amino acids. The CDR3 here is CASSPRLAGYNEQFF. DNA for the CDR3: TGCGCCAGCAGTCCTAGACTAGCGGGCTACAATGAGCAGTTCTTC.

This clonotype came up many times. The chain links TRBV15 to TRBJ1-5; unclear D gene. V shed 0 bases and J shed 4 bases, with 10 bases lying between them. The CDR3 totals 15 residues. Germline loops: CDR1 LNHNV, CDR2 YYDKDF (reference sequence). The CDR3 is CATSRDGIRNQPQHF. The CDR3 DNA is TGTGCCACCAGCAGAGATGGGATCAGGAATCAGCCCCAGCATTTT.

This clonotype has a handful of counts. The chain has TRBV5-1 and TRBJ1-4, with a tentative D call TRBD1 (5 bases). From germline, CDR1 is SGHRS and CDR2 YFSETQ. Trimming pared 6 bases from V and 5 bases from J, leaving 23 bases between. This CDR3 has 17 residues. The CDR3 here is CASKTGTLQLVNEKLFF. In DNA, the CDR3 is TGCGCCAGCAAGACCGGGACCCTTCAATTAGTAAATGAAAAACTGTTTTTT.

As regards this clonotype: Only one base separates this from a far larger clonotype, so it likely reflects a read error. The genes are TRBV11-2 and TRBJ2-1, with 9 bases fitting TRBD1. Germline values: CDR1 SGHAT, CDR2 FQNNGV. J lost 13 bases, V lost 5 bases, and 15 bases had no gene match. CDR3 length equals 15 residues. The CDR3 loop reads CASSLYRGRWETQFF. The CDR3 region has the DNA TGTGCCAGCAGCCTATACAGGGGGCGCTGGGAGACCCAGTTCTTC. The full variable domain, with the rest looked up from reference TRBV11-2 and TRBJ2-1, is EAGVAQSPRYKIIEKRQSVAFWCNPISGHATLYWYQQILGQGPKLLIQFQNNGVVDDSQLPKDRFSAERLKGVDSTLKIQPAKLEDSAVYLCASSLYRGRWETQFFGPGTRLTVL.

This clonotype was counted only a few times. In DNA, the CDR3 is TGTGCCAGCAGTTTCGAATTTCAGTACTTC. The encoded protein is CASSFEFQYF. The rearrangement links TRBV27 to TRBJ2-7; D not resolved. Per the germline V gene, CDR1 is MNHEY and CDR2 is SMNVEV (reference sequence). The CDR3 totals 10 residues. Trimming took off 3 bases at V and 10 bases at J, with 7 bases between the two ends.

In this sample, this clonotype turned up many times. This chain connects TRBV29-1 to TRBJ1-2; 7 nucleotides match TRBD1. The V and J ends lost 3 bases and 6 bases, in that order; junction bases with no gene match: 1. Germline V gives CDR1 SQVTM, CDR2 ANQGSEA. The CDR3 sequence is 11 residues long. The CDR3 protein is CSVDRGHGYTF. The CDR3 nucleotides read TGCAGCGTTGATAGGGGGCATGGCTACACCTTC.

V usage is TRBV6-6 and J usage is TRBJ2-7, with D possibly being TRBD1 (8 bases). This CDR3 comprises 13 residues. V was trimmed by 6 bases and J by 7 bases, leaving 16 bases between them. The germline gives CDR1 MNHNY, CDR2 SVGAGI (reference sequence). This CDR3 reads CASSSGTGGEQYF. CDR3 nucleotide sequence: TGTGCCAGCAGCAGCGGGACAGGCGGGGAGCAGTACTTC.

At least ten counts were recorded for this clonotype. The CDR3 coding sequence is TGTGCCATCAGTGAGTCTTCGGTTCAGCCCCAGCATTTT. Amino acid sequence: CAISESSVQPQHF. The V and J genes are TRBV10-3 and TRBJ1-5, with D unresolved. The CDR3 sequence is 13 residues long. With 0 bases removed from V and 6 bases from J, the gap between germline ends came to 6 bases. The germline gives CDR1 ENHRY, CDR2 SYGVKD.

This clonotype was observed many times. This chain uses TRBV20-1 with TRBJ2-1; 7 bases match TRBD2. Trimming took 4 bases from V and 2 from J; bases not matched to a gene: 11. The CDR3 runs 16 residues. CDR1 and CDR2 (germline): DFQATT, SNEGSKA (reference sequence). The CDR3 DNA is TGCAGTGCTACAATCCTTCTAGCGGACACCTACAATGAGCAGTTCTTC. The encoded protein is CSATILLADTYNEQFF.

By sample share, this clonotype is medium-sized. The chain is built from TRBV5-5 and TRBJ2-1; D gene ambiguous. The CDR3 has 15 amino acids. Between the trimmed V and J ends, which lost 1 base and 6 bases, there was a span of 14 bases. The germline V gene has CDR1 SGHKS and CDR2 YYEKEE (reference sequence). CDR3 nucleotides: TGTGCCAGCAGCTTGCGTGGACCGAATATCAATGAGCAGTTCTTC. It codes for CASSLRGPNINEQFF.

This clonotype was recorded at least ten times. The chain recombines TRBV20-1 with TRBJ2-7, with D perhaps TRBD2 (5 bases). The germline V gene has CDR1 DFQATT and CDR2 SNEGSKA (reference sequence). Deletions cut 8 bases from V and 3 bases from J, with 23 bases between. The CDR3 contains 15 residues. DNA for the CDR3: TGCAGTATTGGGATGGAGGTGGATCATAGCTACGAGCAGTACTTC. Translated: CSIGMEVDHSYEQYF.

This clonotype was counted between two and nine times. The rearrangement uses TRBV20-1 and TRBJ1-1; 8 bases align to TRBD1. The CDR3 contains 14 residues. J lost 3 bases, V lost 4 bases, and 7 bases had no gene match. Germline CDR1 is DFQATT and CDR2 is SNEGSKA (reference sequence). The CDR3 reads CSATYVTGDTEAFF. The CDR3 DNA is TGCAGTGCTACGTATGTGACAGGGGACACTGAAGCTTTCTTT.

The CDR3 loop reads CASSPPVGQPQHF. CDR3 DNA: TGTGCCAGCAGTCCCCCAGTCGGTCAGCCCCAGCATTTT. This chain joins TRBV6-1 and TRBJ1-5; D is unclear. This CDR3 contains 13 residues. V gave up 5 bases and J gave up 6 bases, with 11 bases separating them. Germline V lookup: CDR1 MNHNS, CDR2 SASEGT.

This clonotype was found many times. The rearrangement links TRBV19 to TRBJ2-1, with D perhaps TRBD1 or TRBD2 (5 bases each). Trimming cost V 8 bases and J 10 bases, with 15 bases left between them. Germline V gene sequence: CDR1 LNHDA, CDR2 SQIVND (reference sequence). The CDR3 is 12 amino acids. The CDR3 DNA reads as TGTGCCAGTGGGACCTCGGGCCCGGAGCAGTTCTTC. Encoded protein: CASGTSGPEQFF.

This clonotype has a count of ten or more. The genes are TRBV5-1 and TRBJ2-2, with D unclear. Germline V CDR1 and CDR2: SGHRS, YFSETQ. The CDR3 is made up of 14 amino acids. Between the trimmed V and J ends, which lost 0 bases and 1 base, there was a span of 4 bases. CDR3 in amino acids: CASSLAGNTGELFF. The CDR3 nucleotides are TGCGCCAGCAGCTTGGCTGGGAACACCGGGGAGCTGTTTTTT.

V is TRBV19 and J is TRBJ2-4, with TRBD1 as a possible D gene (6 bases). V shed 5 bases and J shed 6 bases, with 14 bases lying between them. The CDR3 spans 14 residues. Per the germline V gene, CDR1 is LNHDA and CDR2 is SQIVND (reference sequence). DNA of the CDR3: TGTGCCAGTAGTTTACCAGGGGTAGGAAACATTCAGTACTTC. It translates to CASSLPGVGNIQYF.

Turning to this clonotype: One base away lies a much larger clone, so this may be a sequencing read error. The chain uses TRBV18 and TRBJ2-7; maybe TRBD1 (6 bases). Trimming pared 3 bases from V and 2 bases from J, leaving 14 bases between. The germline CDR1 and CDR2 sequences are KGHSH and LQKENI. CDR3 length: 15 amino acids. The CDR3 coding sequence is TGTGCCAGCTCACCCCGGACAGAGGTGGCCTACGAGCAGTACTTC. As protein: CASSPRTEVAYEQYF.

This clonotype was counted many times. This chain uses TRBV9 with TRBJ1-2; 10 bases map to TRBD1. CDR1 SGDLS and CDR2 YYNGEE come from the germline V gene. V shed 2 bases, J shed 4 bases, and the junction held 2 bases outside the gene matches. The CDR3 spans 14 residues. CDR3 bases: TGTGCCAGCAGCGTGGGACAGGGGAGCTATGGCTACACCTTC. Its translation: CASSVGQGSYGYTF.

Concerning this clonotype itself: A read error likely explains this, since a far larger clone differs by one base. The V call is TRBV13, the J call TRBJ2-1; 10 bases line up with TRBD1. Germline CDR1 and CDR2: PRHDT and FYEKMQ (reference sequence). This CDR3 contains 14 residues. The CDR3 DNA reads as TGTGCCAGCAGCCCTCGGGACAGGGGCAATGAGCAGCTCTTC. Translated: CASSPRDRGNEQLF.

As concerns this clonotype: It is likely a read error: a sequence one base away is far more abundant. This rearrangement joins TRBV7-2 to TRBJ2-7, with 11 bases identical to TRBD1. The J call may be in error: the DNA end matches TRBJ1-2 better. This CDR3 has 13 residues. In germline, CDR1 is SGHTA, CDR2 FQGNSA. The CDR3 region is CASSSGTGGDYTF. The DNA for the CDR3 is TGTGCCAGCAGCTCCGGGACAGGGGGTGACTACACCTTC.

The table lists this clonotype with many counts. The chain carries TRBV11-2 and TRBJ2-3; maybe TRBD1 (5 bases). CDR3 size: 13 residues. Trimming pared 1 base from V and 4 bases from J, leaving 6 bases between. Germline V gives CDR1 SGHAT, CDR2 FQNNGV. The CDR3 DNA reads TGTGCCAGCAGCTTAGGCAGGGCAGATACGCAGTATTTT. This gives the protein CASSLGRADTQYF. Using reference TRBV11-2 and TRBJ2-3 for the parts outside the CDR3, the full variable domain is EAGVAQSPRYKIIEKRQSVAFWCNPISGHATLYWYQQILGQGPKLLIQFQNNGVVDDSQLPKDRFSAERLKGVDSTLKIQPAKLEDSAVYLCASSLGRADTQYFGPGTRLTVL.

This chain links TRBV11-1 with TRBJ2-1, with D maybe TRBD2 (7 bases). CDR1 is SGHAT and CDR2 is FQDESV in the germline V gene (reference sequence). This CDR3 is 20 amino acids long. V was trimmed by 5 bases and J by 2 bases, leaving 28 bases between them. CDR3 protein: CASSIGGRGGSGTTYNEQFF. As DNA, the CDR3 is TGTGCCAGCAGCATTGGGGGCAGGGGTGGGAGCGGGACTACCTACAATGAGCAGTTCTTC.

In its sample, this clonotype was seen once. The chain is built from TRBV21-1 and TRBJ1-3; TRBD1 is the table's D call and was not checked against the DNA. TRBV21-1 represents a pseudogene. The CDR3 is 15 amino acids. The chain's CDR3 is CVSPSTGGTGNTIYF. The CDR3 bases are TGTGTCAGCCCCTCGACAGGGGGAACTGGAAACACCATATATTTT.

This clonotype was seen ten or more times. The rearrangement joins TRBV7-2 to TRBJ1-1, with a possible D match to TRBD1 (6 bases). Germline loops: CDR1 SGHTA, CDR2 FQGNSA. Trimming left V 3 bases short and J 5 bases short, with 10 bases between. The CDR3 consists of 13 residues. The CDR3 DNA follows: TGTGCCAGCAGCTTCCGGGACACGACTGAAGCTTTCTTT. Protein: CASSFRDTTEAFF.